This TCR beta chain was captured in a study of blood T cell repertoires in COVID-19. Whole-study context: The United States, Italy and Spain provided the acute and convalescent COVID-19 samples.

TCRdb's copy holds only in-frame clones and misses some; the assay was immunoSEQ multiplex PCR. This table has tens of thousands of clones, about 88% appearing once. The CDR3 is 13 amino acids. V lost 6 bases and J lost 4, with 12 bases in between. CDR1 and CDR2 (germline): KGHSH, LQKENI. This chain links TRBV18 with TRBJ2-5; perhaps TRBD1 as D (7 bases). The specimen was peripheral blood. This sequence originates from a woman aged 45 to 65 with active COVID-19. The CDR3 DNA is TGTGCCAGCTCGCGGGACAGACTAGAGACCCAGTACTTC. It encodes CASSRDRLETQYF.